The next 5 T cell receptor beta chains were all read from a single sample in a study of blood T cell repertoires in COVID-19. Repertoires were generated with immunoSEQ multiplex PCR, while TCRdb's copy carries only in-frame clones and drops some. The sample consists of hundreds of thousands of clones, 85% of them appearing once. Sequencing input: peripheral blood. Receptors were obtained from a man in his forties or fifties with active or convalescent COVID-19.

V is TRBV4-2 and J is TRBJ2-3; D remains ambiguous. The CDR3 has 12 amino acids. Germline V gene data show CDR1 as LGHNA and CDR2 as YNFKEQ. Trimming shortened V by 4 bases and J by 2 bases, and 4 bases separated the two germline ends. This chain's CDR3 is CASSLNTDTQYF. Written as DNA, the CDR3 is TGTGCCAGCAGCCTTAACACAGATACGCAGTATTTT.

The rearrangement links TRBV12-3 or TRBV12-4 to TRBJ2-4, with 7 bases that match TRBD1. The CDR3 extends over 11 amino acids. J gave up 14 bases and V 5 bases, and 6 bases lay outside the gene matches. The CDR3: CASSQTGDKYF. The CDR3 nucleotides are TGTGCCAGCAGTCAAACAGGGGATAAGTACTTC.

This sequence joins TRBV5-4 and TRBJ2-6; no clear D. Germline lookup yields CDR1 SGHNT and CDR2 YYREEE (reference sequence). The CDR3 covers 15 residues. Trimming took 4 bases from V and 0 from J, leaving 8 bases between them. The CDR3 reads CASSPEPSGANVLTF. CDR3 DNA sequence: TGTGCCAGCAGCCCTGAGCCCTCTGGGGCCAACGTCCTGACTTTC.

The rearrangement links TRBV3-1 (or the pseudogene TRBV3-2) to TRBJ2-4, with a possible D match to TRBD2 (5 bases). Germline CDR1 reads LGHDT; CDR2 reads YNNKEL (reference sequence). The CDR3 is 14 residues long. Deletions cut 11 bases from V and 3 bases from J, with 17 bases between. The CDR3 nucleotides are TGTGCCTCCCGAGAGGCGGGCAGCAAAAACATTCAGTACTTC. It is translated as CASREAGSKNIQYF.

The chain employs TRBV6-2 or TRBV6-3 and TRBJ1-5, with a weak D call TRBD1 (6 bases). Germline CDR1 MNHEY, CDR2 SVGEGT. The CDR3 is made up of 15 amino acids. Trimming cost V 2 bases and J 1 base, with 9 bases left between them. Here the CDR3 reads CASSYGTRSNQPQHF. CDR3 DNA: TGTGCCAGCAGTTACGGGACACGGAGCAATCAGCCCCAGCATTTT.